These 21 T cell receptor beta chains were sequenced from one sample in a study of Graves' ophthalmopathy and Graves' hyperthyroidism. Amplified material comprised TCR beta CDR3 regions derived from RNA transcripts. Second-round multiplex PCR followed a first-round RT-PCR using HTBI primers. One entry per CDR3 protein results from TCRdb running MiXCR on the multiplex PCR reads. The profile covers about 1.2 million distinct CDR3 sequences, with less than 45% appearing a single time and over 8.5% taken by the ten largest. Input material: peripheral blood or thyroid tissue (not recorded which). These receptors all stem from an adult man with Graves' hyperthyroidism.

This clonotype appeared a few times. The chain has TRBV18 and TRBJ1-2; D call uncertain. CDR1 and CDR2 from the germline V gene are KGHSH and LQKENI. The CDR3 runs 13 residues. The V end lost 2 bases, the J end lost 1 base, and 5 bases lay between the germline ends. CDR3 DNA: TGTGCCAGCTCACCAAGCGATAACTATGGCTACACCTTC. Translation: CASSPSDNYGYTF.

This clonotype was counted once. With a much larger clone just one base away, this may be a read error. The J gene is TRBJ2-7, the V gene TRBV12-3 or TRBV12-4; 9 bases align to TRBD1. The CDR3 is 12 residues long. The ends lost 7 bases at V and 9 bases at J; junction bases unmatched: 7. In nucleotides, the CDR3 is TGTGCCAGCATGGACAGGGGCCACGGGCAGTACTTC. This codes for CASMDRGHGQYF.

The rearrangement uses TRBV2 and TRBJ1-5; possibly TRBD1 for D (6 bases). The V end was cut by 7 bases, the J end by 4 bases, with 17 bases between. The CDR3 totals 15 residues. Germline lookup yields CDR1 SNHLY and CDR2 FYNNEI. CDR3 bases: TGTGCCAGCATACCCCGGGCAGGGACAAATCAGCCCCAGCATTTT. As protein: CASIPRAGTNQPQHF. The variable domain in full, with the rest retrieved from reference TRBV2 and TRBJ1-5, is EPEVTQTPSHQVTQMGQEVILRCVPISNHLYFYWYRQILGQKVEFLVSFYNNEISEKSEIFDDQFSVERPDGSNFTLKIRSTKLEDSAMYFCASIPRAGTNQPQHFGDGTRLSIL.

Ten or more counts support this clonotype. This chain links TRBV9 with TRBJ1-2; D not certain. The CDR3 is made up of 12 amino acids. The V gene's germline CDR1 is SGDLS and CDR2 YYNGEE. The V gene lost 3 bases and the J gene lost 8 bases, with 11 bases spanning the gap. In nucleotides, the CDR3 is TGTGCCAGCAGCGAAACAACTTACGGCTACACCTTC. Its protein product is CASSETTYGYTF. Full variable domain (outside the CDR3, taken from reference TRBV9 and TRBJ1-2): DSGVTQTPKHLITATGQRVTLRCSPRSGDLSVYWYQQSLDQGLQFLIQYYNGEERAKGNILERFSAQQFPDLHSELNLSSLELGDSALYFCASSETTYGYTFGSGTRLTVV.

The chain carries TRBV29-1 and TRBJ1-5, with 7 bases identical to TRBD1. V was clipped by 3 bases and J by 4 bases; unmatched bases: 9. Germline lookup yields CDR1 SQVTM and CDR2 ANQGSEA. The CDR3 runs to 15 residues. The CDR3 spells CSVDKGGGNNQPQHF. CDR3 nucleotide sequence: TGCAGCGTTGACAAAGGGGGCGGGAATAATCAGCCCCAGCATTTT.

The gene calls are TRBV29-1 and TRBJ2-3, with 8 bases fitting TRBD1. There are 12 residues in the CDR3. Trimming cost V 4 bases and J 5 bases; bases outside gene matches: 2. Germline V gene lookup returns CDR1 SQVTM and CDR2 ANQGSEA. The CDR3 protein is CSVADRVDTQYF. The DNA for the CDR3 is TGCAGCGTTGCGGACAGGGTAGATACGCAGTATTTT.

This clonotype was seen ten or more times. The rearrangement joins TRBV5-1 to TRBJ2-2; 8 nucleotides agree with TRBD2. Per germline, CDR1 SGHRS and CDR2 YFSETQ. Germline trimming cut 1 base from V and 3 bases from J; bases unmatched to any gene: 2. This CDR3 spans 15 amino acids. The CDR3 bases are TGCGCCAGCAGCTTGACGGGAGGGTACACCGGGGAGCTGTTTTTT. Protein sequence: CASSLTGGYTGELFF.

Comments on this clonotype: The DNA is omitted, as the CDR3 cannot be located on it reliably, and the CDR3 follows TCRdb's listing. The chain recombines TRBV7-2 with TRBJ1-1. The CDR3 adds up to 21 amino acids, both ends counted. CDR1 and CDR2 (germline): SGHTA, FQGNSA. CDR3 protein: CASSFYICSARDLRGGTEAFF.

The V call is TRBV6-5, the J call TRBJ2-6; no firm D call. The V end was cut by 7 bases, the J end by 0 bases, with 16 bases between. CDR1 and CDR2 (germline): MNHEY, SVGAGI. The CDR3 has 17 amino acids. The CDR3 region is CASIVRLRSSGANVLTF. Written as DNA, the CDR3 is TGTGCCAGCATAGTCAGGCTACGTTCCTCTGGGGCCAACGTCCTGACTTTC.

The chain employs TRBV10-3 and TRBJ2-5, with D possibly matching TRBD2 (8 bases). The germline V gene encodes CDR1 ENHRY and CDR2 SYGVKD. The CDR3 is 21 amino acids. The V end was cut by 4 bases, the J end by 0 bases, with 30 bases between. The CDR3: CAISAARGLAGPRTYQETQYF. The CDR3 DNA follows: TGTGCCATCAGTGCGGCTAGGGGGCTAGCGGGCCCAAGGACCTACCAAGAGACCCAGTACTTC.

CDR3: CASSTTRDGTEAFF. The DNA of the CDR3 is TGTGCCAGCAGTACTACCAGGGACGGGACTGAAGCTTTCTTT. The V and J genes are TRBV25-1 and TRBJ1-1, with D possibly being TRBD1 (5 bases). CDR1 and CDR2 (germline): MGHDK, SYGVNS. This CDR3 is 14 amino acids long. V lost 5 bases to trimming and J lost 5 bases, with 15 bases between them. Supplemented by reference TRBV25-1 and TRBJ1-1, the full variable domain reads EADIYQTPRYLVIGTGKKITLECSQTMGHDKMYWYQQDPGMELHLIHYSYGVNSTEKGDLSSESTVSRIRTEHFPLTLESARPSHTSQYLCASSTTRDGTEAFFGQGTRLTVV.

This clonotype has ten or more counts. This rearrangement joins TRBV4-2 to TRBJ1-5; 8 bases line up with TRBD1. The J segment lost 4 bases and the V segment lost 0 bases, leaving 5 bases of the junction unmatched. Germline V gene sequence: CDR1 LGHNA, CDR2 YNFKEQ. The CDR3 contains 16 residues. The CDR3 DNA follows: TGTGCCAGCAGCCAAGATCAGGGGGCCGGGAATCAGCCCCAGCATTTT. This encodes CASSQDQGAGNQPQHF.

The rearrangement joins TRBV7-2 to TRBJ2-7, with D perhaps matching TRBD1 or TRBD2 (6 bases each). The germline CDR1 and CDR2 sequences are SGHTA and FQGNSA. The length of the CDR3 is 16 residues. V was shortened by 5 bases and J by 1 base, with 18 bases between the two germline ends. CDR3 sequence (DNA): TGTGCCAGCAGCCCAGATAGCGGAAGGGGGTCCTACGAGCAGTACTTC. It translates to CASSPDSGRGSYEQYF.

This clonotype has ten or more counts. The chain employs TRBV7-8 and TRBJ2-7; 7 nucleotides match TRBD1. V was clipped by 8 bases and J by 6 bases; unmatched bases: 13. This CDR3 spans 14 amino acids. Germline values: CDR1 SGHVS, CDR2 FQNEAQ. The CDR3 loop is CASEKGTGAGEQYF. In nucleotides, the CDR3 is TGTGCCAGCGAAAAGGGTACAGGGGCTGGCGAGCAGTACTTC. The complete variable domain, with remaining parts taken from reference TRBV7-8 and TRBJ2-7, reads GAGVSQSPRYKVAKRGQDVALRCDPISGHVSLFWYQQALGQGPEFLTYFQNEAQLDKSGLPSDRFFAERPEGSVSTLKIQRTQQEDSAVYLCASEKGTGAGEQYFGPGTRLTVT.

This clonotype was counted at least ten times. This chain uses TRBV15 with TRBJ2-7, with D tentatively TRBD1 (6 bases). The V and J ends lost 2 bases and 3 bases respectively, with 8 bases between them. Germline V CDR1 and CDR2: LNHNV, YYDKDF (reference sequence). CDR3 length: 13 amino acids. The CDR3 reads CATSRTDSYEQYF. Written as DNA, the CDR3 is TGTGCCACCAGCAGAACGGACAGCTACGAGCAGTACTTC.

This rearrangement joins TRBV27 to TRBJ1-3; D call uncertain. Germline assignment: CDR1 MNHEY and CDR2 SMNVEV (reference sequence). There are 15 residues in the CDR3. V was cut by 5 bases and J by 2 bases, with 13 bases left in between. The CDR3 region is CASSLPTSPGNTIYF. In nucleotides, the CDR3 is TGTGCCAGCAGTCTACCAACTTCCCCTGGAAACACCATATATTTT.

The sample holds many counts of this clonotype. The chain uses TRBV7-6 and TRBJ2-2, with D unclear. V was clipped by 2 bases and J by 5 bases, with 3 bases between them. CDR1 is SGHVS, CDR2 FNYEAQ, per germline. This CDR3 is 12 amino acids long. The CDR3 nucleotides read TGTGCCAGCAGCTTAATTACCGGGGAGCTGTTTTTT. Its translation: CASSLITGELFF.

The V and J genes are TRBV7-9 and TRBJ2-3, with 12 positions matching TRBD2. Germline-derived CDR1 and CDR2 are SEHNR and FQNEAQ (reference sequence). Trimming at V came to 5 bases and at J to 2 bases, leaving 5 bases not matched to a gene. The CDR3 runs to 16 residues. CDR3 amino acids: CASSQGLAGVTDTQYF. In DNA form, the CDR3 reads TGTGCCAGCAGCCAGGGACTAGCGGGCGTCACAGATACGCAGTATTTT.

This clonotype showed up just a few times. The rearrangement uses TRBV9 and TRBJ2-5, with 10 bases fitting TRBD1. The V and J ends lost 3 bases and 4 bases, in that order; junction bases with no gene match: 6. CDR3 length: 15 amino acids. CDR1 and CDR2 (germline): SGDLS, YYNGEE. The CDR3 loop is CASSAQRDRGETQYF. In DNA form, the CDR3 reads TGTGCCAGCAGCGCCCAACGGGACAGGGGAGAGACCCAGTACTTC.

The chain carries TRBV29-1 and TRBJ2-5; TRBD2 might be the D (5 bases). Looked up from germline, CDR1 is SQVTM and CDR2 is ANQGSEA. The CDR3 is 11 residues long. In nucleotides, the CDR3 is TGCAGTAAGCGGCTACAAGAGACCCAGTACTTC. Amino acid sequence: CSKRLQETQYF.

This sequence joins TRBV20-1 and TRBJ2-5; 12 bases agree with TRBD2. This CDR3 has 13 residues. Trimming at V came to 8 bases and at J to 1 base, leaving 2 bases not matched to a gene. Germline lookup yields CDR1 DFQATT and CDR2 SNEGSKA (reference sequence). CDR3 protein: CSQLAGGQETQYF. The CDR3 bases are TGCAGTCAACTAGCGGGAGGCCAAGAGACCCAGTACTTC.